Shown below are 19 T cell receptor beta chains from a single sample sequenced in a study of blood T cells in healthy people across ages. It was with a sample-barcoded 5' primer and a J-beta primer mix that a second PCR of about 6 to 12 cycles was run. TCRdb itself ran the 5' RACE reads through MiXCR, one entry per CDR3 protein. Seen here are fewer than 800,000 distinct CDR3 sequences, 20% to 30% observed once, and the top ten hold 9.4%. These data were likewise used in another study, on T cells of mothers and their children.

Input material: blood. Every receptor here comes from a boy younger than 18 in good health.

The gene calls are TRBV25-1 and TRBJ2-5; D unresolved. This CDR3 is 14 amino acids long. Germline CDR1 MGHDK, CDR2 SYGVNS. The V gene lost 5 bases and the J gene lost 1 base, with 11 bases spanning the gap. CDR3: CASSSAGSQETQYF. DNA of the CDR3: TGTGCCAGCAGTTCAGCAGGTTCCCAAGAGACCCAGTACTTC.

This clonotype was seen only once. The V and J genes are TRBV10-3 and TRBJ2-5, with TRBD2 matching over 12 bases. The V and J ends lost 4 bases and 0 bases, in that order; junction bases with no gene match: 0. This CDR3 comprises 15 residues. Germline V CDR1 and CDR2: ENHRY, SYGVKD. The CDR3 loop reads CAISGTSGDQETQYF. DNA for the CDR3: TGTGCCATCAGTGGGACTAGCGGGGACCAAGAGACCCAGTACTTC.

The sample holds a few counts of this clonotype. CDR3 protein: CASSPWTSGVDEQFF. As DNA, the CDR3 is TGTGCCAGCAGCCCCTGGACTAGCGGGGTTGATGAGCAGTTCTTC. The V call is TRBV6-4, the J call TRBJ2-5; TRBD2 matches at 12 bases. Matching the DNA end better, TRBJ2-1 makes the J call doubtful. Germline CDR1 reads MRHNA; CDR2 reads SNTAGT. This CDR3 has 15 amino acids.

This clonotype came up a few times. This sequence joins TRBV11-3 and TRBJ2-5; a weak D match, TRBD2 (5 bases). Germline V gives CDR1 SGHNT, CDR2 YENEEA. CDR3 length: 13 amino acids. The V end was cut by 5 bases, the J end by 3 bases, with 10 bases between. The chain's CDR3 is CASSPRAEETQYF. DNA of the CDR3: TGTGCCAGCAGCCCGAGGGCGGAAGAGACCCAGTACTTC.

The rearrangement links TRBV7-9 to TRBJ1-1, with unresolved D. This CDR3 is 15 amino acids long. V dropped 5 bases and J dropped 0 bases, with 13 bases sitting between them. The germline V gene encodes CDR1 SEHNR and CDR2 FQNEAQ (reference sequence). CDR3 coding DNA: TGTGCCAGCAGCCCCCTCCCTTTCATGAACACTGAAGCTTTCTTT. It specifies CASSPLPFMNTEAFF.

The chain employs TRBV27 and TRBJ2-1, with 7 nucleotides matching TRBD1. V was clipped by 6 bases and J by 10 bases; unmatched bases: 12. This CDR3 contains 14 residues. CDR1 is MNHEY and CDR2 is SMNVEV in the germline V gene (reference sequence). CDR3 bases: TGTGCCAGCAGGGACGGGACAGAGGGCAGGGAGCAGTTCTTC. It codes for CASRDGTEGREQFF.

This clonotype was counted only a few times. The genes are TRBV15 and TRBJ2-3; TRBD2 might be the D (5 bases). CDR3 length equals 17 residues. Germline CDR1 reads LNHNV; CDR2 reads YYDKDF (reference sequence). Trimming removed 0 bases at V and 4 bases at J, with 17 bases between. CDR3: CATSRDPSGYGPDTQYF. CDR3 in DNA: TGTGCCACCAGCAGAGATCCAAGCGGTTACGGCCCAGATACGCAGTATTTT.

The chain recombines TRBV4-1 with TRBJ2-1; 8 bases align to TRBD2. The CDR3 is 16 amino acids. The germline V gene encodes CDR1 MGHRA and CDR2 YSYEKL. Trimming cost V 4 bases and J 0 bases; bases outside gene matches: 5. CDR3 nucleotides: TGCGCCAGCAGCCCGGGGGGGGGACCCTCCTACAATGAGCAGTTCTTC. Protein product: CASSPGGGPSYNEQFF.

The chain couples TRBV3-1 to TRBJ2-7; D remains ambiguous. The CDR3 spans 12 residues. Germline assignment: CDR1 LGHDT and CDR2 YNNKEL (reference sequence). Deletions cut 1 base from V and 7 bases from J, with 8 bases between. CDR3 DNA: TGTGCCAGCAGCCAAGTTGAAGGGGAGCAGTACTTC. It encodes CASSQVEGEQYF.

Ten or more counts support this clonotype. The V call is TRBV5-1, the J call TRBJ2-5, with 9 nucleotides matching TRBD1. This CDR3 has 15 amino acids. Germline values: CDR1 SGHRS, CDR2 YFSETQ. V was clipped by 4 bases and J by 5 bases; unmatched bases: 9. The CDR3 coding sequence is TGCGCCAGCAGCCCCCGGACAGGGGATGGGGAGACCCAGTACTTC. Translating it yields CASSPRTGDGETQYF. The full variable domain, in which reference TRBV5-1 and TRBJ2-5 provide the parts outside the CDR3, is KAGVTQTPRYLIKTRGQQVTLSCSPISGHRSVSWYQQTPGQGLQFLFEYFSETQRNKGNFPGRFSGRQFSNSRSEMNVSTLELGDSALYLCASSPRTGDGETQYFGPGTRLLVL.

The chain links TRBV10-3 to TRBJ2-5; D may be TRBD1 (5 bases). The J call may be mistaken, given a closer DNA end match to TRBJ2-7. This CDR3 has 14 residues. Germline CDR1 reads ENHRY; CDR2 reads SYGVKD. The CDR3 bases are TGTGCCATCAGTGGCGAGGACACATCCTACGAGCAGTACTTC. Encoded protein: CAISGEDTSYEQYF.

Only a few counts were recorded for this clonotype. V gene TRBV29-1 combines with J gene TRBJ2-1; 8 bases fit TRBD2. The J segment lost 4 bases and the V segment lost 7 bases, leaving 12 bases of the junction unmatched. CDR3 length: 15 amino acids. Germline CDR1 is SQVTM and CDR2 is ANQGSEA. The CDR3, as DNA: TGCAGCGGTACCTCTCGACTAGCGTTATACAATGAGCAGTTCTTC. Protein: CSGTSRLALYNEQFF.

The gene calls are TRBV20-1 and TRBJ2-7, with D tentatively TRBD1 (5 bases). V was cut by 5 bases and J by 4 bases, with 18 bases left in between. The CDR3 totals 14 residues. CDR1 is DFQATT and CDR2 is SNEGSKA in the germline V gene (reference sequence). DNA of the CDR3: TGCAGTGCTTACAGGTTGGGCTTAGTGTACGAGCAGTACTTC. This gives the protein CSAYRLGLVYEQYF.

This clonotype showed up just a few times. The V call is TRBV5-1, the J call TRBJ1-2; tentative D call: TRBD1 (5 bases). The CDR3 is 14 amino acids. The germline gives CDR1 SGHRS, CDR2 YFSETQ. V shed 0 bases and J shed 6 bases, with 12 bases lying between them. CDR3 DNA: TGCGCCAGCAGCTTGGCCGACAGATCCAATGGCTACACCTTC. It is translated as CASSLADRSNGYTF.

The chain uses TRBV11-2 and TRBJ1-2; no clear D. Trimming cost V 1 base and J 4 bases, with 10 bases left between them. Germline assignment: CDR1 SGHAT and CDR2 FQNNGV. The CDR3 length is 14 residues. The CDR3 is CASSLGAATYGYTF. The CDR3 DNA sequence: TGTGCCAGCAGCTTAGGTGCAGCGACCTATGGCTACACCTTC.

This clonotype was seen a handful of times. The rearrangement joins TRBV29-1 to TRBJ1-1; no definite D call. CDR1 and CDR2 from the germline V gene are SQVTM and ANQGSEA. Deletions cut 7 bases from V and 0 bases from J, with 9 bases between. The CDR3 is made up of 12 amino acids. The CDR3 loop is CSGDGMNTEAFF. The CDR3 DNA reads TGCAGCGGTGACGGAATGAACACTGAAGCTTTCTTT.

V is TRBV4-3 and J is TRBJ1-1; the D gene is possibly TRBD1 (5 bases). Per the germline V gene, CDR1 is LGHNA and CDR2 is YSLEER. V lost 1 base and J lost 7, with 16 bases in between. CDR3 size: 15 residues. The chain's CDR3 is CASSQVPWGVSEAFF. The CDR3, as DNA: TGCGCCAGCAGCCAAGTCCCTTGGGGGGTAAGTGAAGCTTTCTTT.

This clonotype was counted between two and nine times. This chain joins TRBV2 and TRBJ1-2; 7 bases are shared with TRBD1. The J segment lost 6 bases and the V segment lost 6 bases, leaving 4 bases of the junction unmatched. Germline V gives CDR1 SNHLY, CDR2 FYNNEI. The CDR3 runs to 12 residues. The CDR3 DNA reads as TGTGCCAGCAGGGATGACAGGGATGGCTACACCTTC. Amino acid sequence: CASRDDRDGYTF.

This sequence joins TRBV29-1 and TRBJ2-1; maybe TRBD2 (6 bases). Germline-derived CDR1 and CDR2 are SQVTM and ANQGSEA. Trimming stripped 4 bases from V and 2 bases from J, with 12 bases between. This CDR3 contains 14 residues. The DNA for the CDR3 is TGCAGCGTTGTACTAGCACACGCCTACAATGAGCAGTTCTTC. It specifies CSVVLAHAYNEQFF.